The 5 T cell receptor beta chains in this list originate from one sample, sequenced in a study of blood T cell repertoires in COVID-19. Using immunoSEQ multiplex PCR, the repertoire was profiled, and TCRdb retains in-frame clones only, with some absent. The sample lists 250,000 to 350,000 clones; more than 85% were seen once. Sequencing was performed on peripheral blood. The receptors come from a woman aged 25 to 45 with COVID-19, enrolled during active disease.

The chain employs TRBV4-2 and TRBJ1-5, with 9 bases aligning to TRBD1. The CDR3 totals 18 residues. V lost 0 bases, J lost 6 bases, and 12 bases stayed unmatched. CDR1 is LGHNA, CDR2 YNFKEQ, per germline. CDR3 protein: CASSQDRRDRDDSQPQHF. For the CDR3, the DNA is TGTGCCAGCAGCCAAGATAGGAGGGACAGGGATGATAGTCAGCCCCAGCATTTT.

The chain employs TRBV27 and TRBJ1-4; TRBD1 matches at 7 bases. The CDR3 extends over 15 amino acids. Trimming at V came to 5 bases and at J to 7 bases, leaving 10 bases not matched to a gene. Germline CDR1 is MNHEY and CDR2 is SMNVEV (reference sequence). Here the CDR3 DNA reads TGTGCCAGCAGTATCTCAGGGGGGATCGGTGAAAAACTGTTTTTT. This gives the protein CASSISGGIGEKLFF.

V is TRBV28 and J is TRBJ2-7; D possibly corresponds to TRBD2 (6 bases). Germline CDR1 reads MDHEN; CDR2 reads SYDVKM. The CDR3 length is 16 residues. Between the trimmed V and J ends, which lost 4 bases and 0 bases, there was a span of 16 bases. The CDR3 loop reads CASSSRGGSGSYEQYF. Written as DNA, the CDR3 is TGTGCCAGCAGTTCCCGTGGAGGGTCAGGCTCCTACGAGCAGTACTTC.

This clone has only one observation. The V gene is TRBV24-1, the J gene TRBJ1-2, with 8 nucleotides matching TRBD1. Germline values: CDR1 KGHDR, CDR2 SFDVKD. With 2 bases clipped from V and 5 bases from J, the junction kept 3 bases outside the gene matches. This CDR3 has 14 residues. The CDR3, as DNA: TGTGCCACCAGTGATTCGGACAGGGATTATGGCTACACCTTC. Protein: CATSDSDRDYGYTF.

The DNA for the CDR3 is TGTGCCTGGAGTGTTGGGGGGGCAAATCAGCCCCAGCATTTT. Its protein is CAWSVGGANQPQHF. The chain employs TRBV30 and TRBJ1-5; D is perhaps TRBD1 (6 bases). Germline V gives CDR1 GTSNPN, CDR2 SVGIG (reference sequence). This CDR3 contains 14 residues. V was pared by 0 bases and J by 4 bases, with 10 bases between.